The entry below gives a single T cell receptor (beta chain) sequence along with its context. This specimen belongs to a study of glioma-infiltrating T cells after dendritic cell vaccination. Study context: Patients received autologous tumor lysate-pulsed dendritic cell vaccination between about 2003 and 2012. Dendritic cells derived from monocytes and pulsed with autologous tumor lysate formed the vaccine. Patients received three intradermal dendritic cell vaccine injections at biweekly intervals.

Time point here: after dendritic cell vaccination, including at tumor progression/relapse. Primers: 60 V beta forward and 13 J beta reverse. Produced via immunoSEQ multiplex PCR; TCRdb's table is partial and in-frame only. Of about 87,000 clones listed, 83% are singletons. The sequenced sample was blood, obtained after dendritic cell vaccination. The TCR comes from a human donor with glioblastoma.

The CDR3 nucleotides are TGTGCCAGCAGCCAAGATGGGGAGCGGACCTCTGGGGCCAACGTCCTGACTTTC. Translation gives CASSQDGERTSGANVLTF. J is TRBJ2-6 and V is TRBV4-2; TRBD2 might be the D (5 bases). Looked up from germline, CDR1 is LGHNA and CDR2 is YNFKEQ. Trimming removed 0 bases from V and 0 bases from J, with 12 bases in between. This CDR3 has 18 residues.